The 15 T cell receptor beta chains below all came from one sample that was sequenced in a study of T-cell memory formation after mild COVID-19. MiXCR, run by TCRdb on the 5' RACE reads, gives a single entry per CDR3 protein. The sample lists about 140,000 distinct CDR3 sequences, 13% to 15% occurring once. Material for sequencing was PBMCs or a T cell subset sorted from them (not recorded which). These TCRs come from an adult woman who had mild COVID-19 (a few samples of this study predate the infection). Cell type and time point are not known.

The chain uses TRBV29-1 and TRBJ1-6; D is unclear. This CDR3 spans 13 amino acids. V was clipped by 6 bases and J by 5 bases, with 11 bases between them. Germline V lookup: CDR1 SQVTM, CDR2 ANQGSEA. The CDR3 sequence: CSVAEENNSPLHF. The CDR3 DNA is TGCAGCGTCGCAGAGGAGAATAATTCACCCCTCCACTTT.

This chain joins TRBV18 and TRBJ1-5; TRBD1 might be the D (6 bases). Trimming took 3 bases from V and 0 from J, leaving 15 bases between them. Germline-derived CDR1 and CDR2 are KGHSH and LQKENI. The CDR3 runs 17 residues. The CDR3 nucleotides read TGTGCCAGCTCACCCGGGGCGGGGGCGGCTAGCAATCAGCCCCAGCATTTT. Translated, it gives CASSPGAGAASNQPQHF.

The rearrangement joins TRBV5-1 to TRBJ2-3; D is unclear. CDR1 SGHRS and CDR2 YFSETQ come from the germline V gene. V was shortened by 4 bases and J by 2 bases, with 11 bases between the two germline ends. The CDR3 has 14 amino acids. This chain's CDR3 is CASSVGPDTDTQYF. Written as DNA, the CDR3 is TGCGCCAGCAGCGTCGGGCCGGACACAGATACGCAGTATTTT.

This clonotype was counted once. The chain joins TRBV18 to TRBJ1-3; D is unresolved. The CDR3 extends over 15 amino acids. Germline-derived CDR1 and CDR2 are KGHSH and LQKENI. The V gene lost 0 bases and the J gene lost 0 bases, with 6 bases spanning the gap. In DNA, the CDR3 is TGTGCCAGCTCACCACCCTGGTCCTCTGGAAACACCATATATTTT. It yields the protein CASSPPWSSGNTIYF.

This clonotype turned up a few times. J is TRBJ2-5 and V is TRBV12-3 or TRBV12-4; 7 bases match TRBD2. The CDR3 covers 13 residues. Trimming removed 6 bases from V and 5 bases from J; junction bases left unmatched: 6. The CDR3 coding sequence is TGTGCCAGCAGCCGCGGGGGTCTCGAGACCCAGTACTTC. This sequence encodes CASSRGGLETQYF.

There are a few counts of this clonotype. The chain recombines TRBV5-1 with TRBJ1-2; 10 bases map to TRBD1. V was pared by 2 bases and J by 6 bases, with 7 bases of the junction left unmatched. This CDR3 is 15 amino acids long. CDR1 and CDR2 (germline): SGHRS, YFSETQ. The CDR3 DNA is TGCGCCAGCAGCTTTCGGGACAGGGGATTGGATGGCTACACCTTC. Protein sequence: CASSFRDRGLDGYTF.

This clonotype occurred a few times. This chain connects TRBV24-1 to TRBJ2-7, with D perhaps TRBD1 (6 bases). The V and J ends lost 3 bases and 3 bases respectively, with 11 bases between them. CDR3 length equals 14 residues. Germline loops: CDR1 KGHDR, CDR2 SFDVKD. Written as DNA, the CDR3 is TGTGCCACCAGTGATCCGGACAGTCTCTACGAGCAGTACTTC. Translating gives CATSDPDSLYEQYF.

This clonotype was recorded many times. The gene calls are TRBV28 and TRBJ2-7, with D possibly called TRBD1 or TRBD2 (5 bases each). There are 14 residues in the CDR3. V was pared by 8 bases and J by 0 bases, with 14 bases between. In germline, CDR1 is MDHEN, CDR2 SYDVKM. The CDR3 sequence is CASRGTLSSYEQYF. The CDR3 bases are TGTGCCAGCCGAGGGACGTTGAGCTCCTACGAGCAGTACTTC.

The CDR3 reads CSATRTSGRPDTQYF. DNA for the CDR3: TGCAGTGCTACGAGGACTAGCGGGAGGCCAGATACGCAGTATTTT. V is TRBV20-1 and J is TRBJ2-3, with 14 bases lining up with TRBD2. The CDR3 is 15 residues long. Trimming removed 4 bases from V and 4 bases from J; junction bases left unmatched: 4. The germline CDR1 and CDR2 sequences are DFQATT and SNEGSKA (reference sequence).

This clonotype was seen a few times. J is TRBJ2-3 and V is TRBV7-2, with D perhaps matching TRBD2 (6 bases). This CDR3 is 15 amino acids long. V dropped 2 bases and J dropped 2 bases, with 11 bases sitting between them. Germline V gene lookup returns CDR1 SGHTA and CDR2 FQGNSA. The CDR3 DNA reads as TGTGCCAGCAGCTTATCGGGACTCCCCACAGATACGCAGTATTTT. This codes for CASSLSGLPTDTQYF.

The chain is built from TRBV7-3 and TRBJ1-2; D is ambiguous. Per the germline V gene, CDR1 is SGHTA and CDR2 is FQGTGA. Trimming cost V 6 bases and J 4 bases, with 15 bases left between them. The CDR3 runs to 14 residues. The CDR3 region is CASSPGGSLYGYTF. The CDR3 DNA reads TGTGCCAGCAGTCCGGGCGGCAGCCTCTATGGCTACACCTTC.

This clonotype was seen only a few times. The chain links TRBV9 to TRBJ2-7; D could derive from TRBD1 or TRBD2 (5 bases each). The V and J ends lost 3 bases and 7 bases respectively, with 14 bases between them. The CDR3 is 13 residues long. Germline values: CDR1 SGDLS, CDR2 YYNGEE. For the CDR3, the DNA is TGTGCCAGCAGCGCCGGGGACGTAGGGGAGCAGTACTTC. It encodes CASSAGDVGEQYF.

In this sample, this clonotype turned up a few times. The V call is TRBV18, the J call TRBJ2-5, with a weak D call TRBD1 (6 bases). Germline V gene sequence: CDR1 KGHSH, CDR2 LQKENI. V dropped 3 bases and J dropped 5 bases, with 10 bases sitting between them. This CDR3 spans 13 amino acids. The CDR3 DNA reads as TGTGCCAGCTCACCGCAGGGGTTGGAGACCCAGTACTTC. Its translation is CASSPQGLETQYF.

This clonotype was counted between two and nine times. V and J are TRBV18 and TRBJ2-7, with TRBD2 matching over 11 bases. CDR1 and CDR2 from the germline V gene are KGHSH and LQKENI. The CDR3 runs to 21 residues. With V trimmed by 0 bases and J by 6 bases, 22 bases remained unmatched. Written as DNA, the CDR3 is TGTGCCAGCTCACCACCGTATATGTCAGCAAAACTAGCGGGGGCGCCACCCGAGCAGTACTTC. Translation: CASSPPYMSAKLAGAPPEQYF.

The chain couples TRBV13 to TRBJ2-2; D remains unclear. The CDR3 is made up of 16 amino acids. CDR1 and CDR2 (germline): PRHDT, FYEKMQ (reference sequence). Trimming removed 5 bases from V and 4 bases from J, with 17 bases in between. CDR3 nucleotides: TGTGCCAGCAGCCCCCTCTCATACGGCACCACCGGGGAGCTGTTTTTT. Its translation is CASSPLSYGTTGELFF. Filled out from reference TRBV13 and TRBJ2-2, the complete variable domain reads AAGVIQSPRHLIKEKRETATLKCYPIPRHDTVYWYQQGPGQDPQFLISFYEKMQSDKGSIPDRFSAQQFSDYHSELNMSSLELGDSALYFCASSPLSYGTTGELFFGEGSRLTVL.